These 16 T cell receptor beta chains came from one sample sequenced in a study of T cell responses to AZD1222 COVID-19 vaccine. Repertoires were generated with immunoSEQ multiplex PCR, while TCRdb's copy carries only in-frame clones and drops some. The sample includes some 140,000 clones, about 91% of them seen just once. The material sequenced was peripheral blood, taken 28 days after the second AZD1222 dose. These receptors were taken from an adult who received the AZD1222 COVID-19 vaccine.

The gene calls are TRBV30 and TRBJ1-2; D gene uncertain. Germline assignment: CDR1 GTSNPN and CDR2 SVGIG (reference sequence). The CDR3 has 13 amino acids. V gave up 1 base and J gave up 4 bases, with 10 bases separating them. The chain's CDR3 is CAWSAILGYGYTF. For the CDR3, the DNA is TGTGCCTGGAGTGCCATATTAGGCTATGGCTACACCTTC.

The chain links TRBV11-3 to TRBJ2-2; 7 positions agree with TRBD1. The length of the CDR3 is 15 residues. With 1 base clipped from V and 6 bases from J, the junction kept 5 bases outside the gene matches. Germline loops: CDR1 SGHNT, CDR2 YENEEA. The CDR3 nucleotides are TGTGCCAGCAGCTTAGGACAGGGTCAGGCCGGGGAGCTGTTTTTT. Translating gives CASSLGQGQAGELFF.

CDR3: CASSNPTSGRGTFFANEQFF. The DNA of the CDR3 is TGTGCCAGCAGCAACCCGACTAGCGGGAGGGGAACCTTTTTCGCCAATGAGCAGTTCTTC. The V gene is TRBV21-1, the J gene TRBJ2-1; the table names TRBD2, a call not compared with the DNA. TRBV21-1 is listed as a pseudogene. CDR3 length: 20 amino acids.

V and J are TRBV2 and TRBJ2-3; no firm D call. The length of the CDR3 is 13 residues. CDR1 and CDR2 from the germline V gene are SNHLY and FYNNEI. Trimming stripped 3 bases from V and 0 bases from J, with 4 bases between. DNA for the CDR3: TGTGCCAGCAGTGACACTAGCACAGATACGCAGTATTTT. It specifies CASSDTSTDTQYF.

This clone appeared once. The rearrangement links TRBV11-1 to TRBJ2-1, with 10 nucleotides matching TRBD2. This CDR3 is built from 15 residues. CDR1 SGHAT and CDR2 FQDESV come from the germline V gene (reference sequence). After removal of 3 bases from V and 7 bases from J, the junction contained 6 bases not matched to a gene. The CDR3 region is CASSFLAGDPNEQFF. The DNA of the CDR3 is TGTGCCAGCAGCTTCCTAGCGGGAGATCCGAATGAGCAGTTCTTC.

The chain uses TRBV5-1 and TRBJ2-3, with D unresolved. V shed 0 bases and J shed 2 bases, with 13 bases lying between them. Looked up from germline, CDR1 is SGHRS and CDR2 is YFSETQ. This CDR3 has 16 residues. The CDR3 sequence is CASSLAGAEFTDTQYF. CDR3 sequence (DNA): TGCGCCAGCAGCTTGGCCGGAGCCGAATTCACAGATACGCAGTATTTT.

This clone was seen just once. This chain connects TRBV30 to TRBJ1-3; D not certain. V was clipped by 3 bases and J by 7 bases, with 4 bases between them. The CDR3 is 10 residues long. Per germline, CDR1 GTSNPN and CDR2 SVGIG (reference sequence). CDR3 residues: CAWRENTIYF. CDR3 nucleotides: TGTGCCTGGAGGGAGAACACCATATATTTT.

The J gene is TRBJ1-2, the V gene TRBV6-1; 9 bases map to TRBD1. The CDR3 spans 14 residues. V was pared by 1 base and J by 8 bases, with 5 bases of the junction left unmatched. Germline CDR1 and CDR2: MNHNS and SASEGT. The CDR3 DNA follows: TGTGCCAGCAGTGAAGAGGGACAGGGAGGAGGCTACACCTTC. Translated, it gives CASSEEGQGGGYTF.

This clone occurred once. The rearrangement joins TRBV10-1 to TRBJ2-7; D unresolved. Germline V gene data show CDR1 as WNHNN and CDR2 as SYGVQD (reference sequence). The CDR3 loop spans 15 amino acids. Trimming shortened V by 6 bases and J by 1 base, and 16 bases separated the two germline ends. The CDR3 region has the DNA TGCGCCAGCAGCGAATACACTTACGGATCCTACGAGCAGTACGTC. Translation: CASSEYTYGSYEQYV.

V usage is TRBV13 and J usage is TRBJ1-2, with D possibly TRBD1 on 6 matching bases. V dropped 5 bases and J dropped 8 bases, with 15 bases sitting between them. The germline gives CDR1 PRHDT, CDR2 FYEKMQ (reference sequence). This CDR3 is 13 amino acids long. CDR3 sequence reads: CASSLTQGGGYTF. The CDR3 nucleotides read TGTGCCAGCAGCCTAACACAGGGAGGCGGCTACACCTTC.

J is TRBJ2-1 and V is TRBV7-8; 10 bases line up with TRBD2. Germline lookup yields CDR1 SGHVS and CDR2 FQNEAQ. The CDR3 covers 15 residues. J lost 4 bases, V lost 5 bases, and 5 bases had no gene match. The CDR3, as DNA: TGTGCCAGCAGCAAATCTAGCGGGGGTTACAATGAGCAGTTCTTC. It translates to CASSKSSGGYNEQFF.

This clone was seen only once. CDR3 protein: CASSLVTDFF. CDR3 DNA sequence: TGCGCCAGCAGCTTGGTAACCGATTTCTTT. The gene calls are TRBV5-1 and TRBJ1-1; D unresolved. V lost 0 bases to trimming and J lost 13 bases, with 7 bases between them. Per germline, CDR1 SGHRS and CDR2 YFSETQ. This CDR3 is 10 amino acids long. The full variable domain, its missing parts supplied by reference TRBV5-1 and TRBJ1-1, is KAGVTQTPRYLIKTRGQQVTLSCSPISGHRSVSWYQQTPGQGLQFLFEYFSETQRNKGNFPGRFSGRQFSNSRSEMNVSTLELGDSALYLCASSLVTDFFGQGTRLTVV.

The chain has TRBV28 and TRBJ1-2; D call uncertain. This CDR3 contains 14 residues. The ends were cut back, 3 bases at V and 5 bases at J, with 13 bases in the middle. Germline V gene sequence: CDR1 MDHEN, CDR2 SYDVKM. CDR3 amino acids: CASSLGAPGYGYTF. CDR3 nucleotides: TGTGCCAGCAGTTTGGGTGCCCCGGGGTATGGCTACACCTTC.

This chain joins TRBV30 and TRBJ1-5; D might be TRBD1 (6 bases). V was cut by 0 bases and J by 2 bases, with 14 bases left in between. The CDR3 has 16 residues. The germline gives CDR1 GTSNPN, CDR2 SVGIG (reference sequence). The CDR3 here is CAWSVGGSNGNQPQHF. CDR3 coding DNA: TGTGCCTGGAGTGTCGGGGGCTCGAACGGCAATCAGCCCCAGCATTTT.

The chain has TRBV7-6 and TRBJ2-1; D is tentatively TRBD1 or TRBD2 (5 bases each). The V end lost 1 base, the J end lost 0 bases, and 13 bases lay between the germline ends. Germline CDR1 is SGHVS and CDR2 is FNYEAQ. This CDR3 is built from 17 residues. The DNA for the CDR3 is TGTGCCAGCAGCTTAGGGACCGGGACGGCCTCCTACAATGAGCAGTTCTTC. Its protein is CASSLGTGTASYNEQFF.

V usage is TRBV7-9 and J usage is TRBJ1-2; 9 bases line up with TRBD1. This CDR3 is 17 amino acids long. The germline CDR1 and CDR2 sequences are SEHNR and FQNEAQ (reference sequence). J gave up 3 bases and V 5 bases, and 13 bases lay outside the gene matches. The CDR3 DNA is TGTGCCAGCAGCAGATCCGGGACAGGGATAGGGGACTATGGCTACACCTTC. Its protein is CASSRSGTGIGDYGYTF.